These T cell receptor beta chains were read from a single sample in a study of beta chain features in type 1 diabetes. Profiled with immunoSEQ multiplex PCR; TCRdb holds only in-frame clones, not every one. The sample carries some 500,000 clones, more than 9.5% recorded once. The sequenced sample was naive CD4+ T cells from blood. These receptors all come from a woman aged 18 to 35 in good health. CDR3s include the opening cysteine and the closing phenylalanine or tryptophan. The D gene is left open where the match is weak. Clone size is shown for a subset of rows, as once, few, many or a class of expanded clone.

clone_size	d_call	j_call	v_call	cdr3_nt	cdr3_aa
NA	NA	TRBJ2-1	TRBV7-9	TGTGCCAGCAGCGCACCGATTAATAAGAGAAATGAGCAGTTCTTC	CASSAPINKRNEQFF
NA	NA	TRBJ2-5	TRBV6-5	TGTGCCAGCAGTTACAGGGCAGGCGGGAAGACCCAGTACTTC	CASSYRAGGKTQYF
few	NA	TRBJ2-5	TRBV18	TGTGCCAGCTCACCACCGGGTGGGAAAGAGACCCAGTACTTC	CASSPPGGKETQYF
NA	NA	TRBJ1-4	TRBV18	TGTGCCAGCTCACCTCCTAATGAAAAACTGTTTTTT	CASSPPNEKLFF
NA	NA	TRBJ2-3	TRBV7-2	TGTGCCAGCACCTTTAGCGGAACCTCATACGTAGATACGCAGTATTTT	CASTFSGTSYVDTQYF
few	NA	TRBJ2-5	TRBV14	TGTGCCAGCAGCCAAGCGACGGACTGGAGGGAGACCCAGTACTTC	CASSQATDWRETQYF
NA	TRBD1	TRBJ2-3	TRBV14	TGTGCCAGCAGCTTTACAGGGGCTACGCAGTATTTT	CASSFTGATQYF
NA	TRBD1	TRBJ2-4	TRBV7-2	TGTGCCAGCAGCCCGGGACAGGGGCGGGCCAAAAACATTCAGTACTTC	CASSPGQGRAKNIQYF
few	NA	TRBJ1-5	TRBV7-9	TGTGCCAGCAGCCAGCCCGGGCGGCCCCAGCATTTT	CASSQPGRPQHF
NA	NA	TRBJ2-3	TRBV20-1	TGCAGTGCGGGTCGCACAGATACGCAGTATTTT	CSAGRTDTQYF
NA	TRBD1	TRBJ2-1	TRBV7-2	TGTGCCAGCAGCTCGGGACAGGCTAACAATGAGCAGTTCTTC	CASSSGQANNEQFF
few	TRBD1	TRBJ1-2	TRBV7-3	TGTGCCAGCAGCTTAAGACAGGGTACGGGCTACACCTTC	CASSLRQGTGYTF
NA	NA	TRBJ2-5	TRBV7-2	TGTGCCAGCAGCAGCACAACAGGAACCCCGGGGAAGACCCAGTACTTC	CASSSTTGTPGKTQYF
few	NA	TRBJ1-1	TRBV27	TGTGCCAGCAGTTTCCTCGGTATGGGCGCTTTCTTT	CASSFLGMGAFF
few	NA	TRBJ2-5	TRBV5-1	TGCGCCAGCAGCTGGACAGGAGGGGAGACCCAGTACTTC	CASSWTGGETQYF
few	TRBD1	TRBJ2-7	TRBV5-1	TGCGCCAGCCCCCCACCTTTTACCGGGACAGGGGCCCACGAGCAGTACTTC	CASPPPFTGTGAHEQYF
few	TRBD1	TRBJ2-1	TRBV18	TGTGCCAGCTCACCACAGGGACAGGCTAATGAGCAGTTCTTC	CASSPQGQANEQFF
NA	NA	TRBJ2-5	TRBV6-1	TGTGCCAGCAGTGGGCTGGGCGTCCGGGAGACCCAGTACTTC	CASSGLGVRETQYF
few	NA	TRBJ2-1	TRBV20-1	TGCAGTGCTAGAGTTCGCCATGAGCAGTTCTTC	CSARVRHEQFF
NA	TRBD1	TRBJ1-2	TRBV25-1	TGTGCCAGCAGGGGGACAGGGGAATATGGCTACACCTTC	CASRGTGEYGYTF
few	TRBD2	TRBJ2-5	TRBV18	TGTGCCAGCTCACCAATTGCAGGTGGAGCGGGAGGTATTCAAGAGACCCAGTACTTC	CASSPIAGGAGGIQETQYF
NA	NA	TRBJ1-4	TRBV6-6	TGTGCCAGCAGATTCTCGGGACAAAGTAATGAAAAACTGTTTTTT	CASRFSGQSNEKLFF
NA	NA	TRBJ2-3	TRBV14	TGTGCCAGCAGCCAAGGAGGGGTCGGAGATACGCAGTATTTT	CASSQGGVGDTQYF
NA	TRBD2	TRBJ2-1	TRBV29-1	TGCAGCGGGGGGACTAGCGGATACAATGAGCAGTTCTTC	CSGGTSGYNEQFF
NA	NA	TRBJ1-2	TRBV7-9	TGTGCCAGCAGCTTAGGGCCGCGAGCTAACTATGGCTACACCTTC	CASSLGPRANYGYTF
NA	NA	TRBJ2-3	TRBV7-2	TGTGCCAGCAGCTTAACCAGCACGGGACGGGTAGATACGCAGTATTTT	CASSLTSTGRVDTQYF
NA	NA	TRBJ2-2	TRBV7-6	TGTGCCAGCAGCTCCGCCACCGGGGAGCTGTTTTTT	CASSSATGELFF
NA	NA	TRBJ1-6	TRBV9	TGTGCCAGCAGCGTAGATCAGGCAGCAAATTCACCCCTCCACTTT	CASSVDQAANSPLHF
NA	NA	TRBJ1-2	TRBV29-1	TGCAGCGTTACATCCTTATTACGGGGGAACAATGGCTACACCTTC	CSVTSLLRGNNGYTF
NA	NA	TRBJ1-2	TRBV18	TGTGCCAGCTCACCACCAGGTCGAGCTAACTATGGCTACACCTTC	CASSPPGRANYGYTF
NA	NA	TRBJ2-1	TRBV27	TGTGCCAGCAGTTTCTTAGGGGGAAACTTTTACAATGAGCAGTTCTTC	CASSFLGGNFYNEQFF
NA	TRBD2	TRBJ2-1	TRBV9	TGTGCCAGCACCCGTGGAGCGGGAGGCAATGAGCAGTTCTTC	CASTRGAGGNEQFF
NA	NA	TRBJ2-5	TRBV7-3	TGTGCCAGCAGCGCCGTAGGTGGGGAGACCCAGTACTTC	CASSAVGGETQYF
few	TRBD1	TRBJ2-3	TRBV5-4	TGTGCCAGCAGCCCTGACAGGGCCGCAGATACGCAGTATTTT	CASSPDRAADTQYF
few	NA	TRBJ2-3	TRBV7-3	TGTGCCCGCGCGGATACGCAGTATTTT	CARADTQYF
NA	NA	TRBJ2-5	TRBV27	TGTGCCAGCAGTGCGGACGGGCAAGAGACCCAGTACTTC	CASSADGQETQYF
NA	TRBD1	TRBJ2-7	TRBV4-2	TGTGCCAGCAGCCAGCAGGGGGCTTACGAGCAGTACTTC	CASSQQGAYEQYF
few	TRBD1	TRBJ1-2	TRBV29-1	TGCAGCGTTGAAGATCGAGTGACAGGGGCGAACTATGGCTACACCTTC	CSVEDRVTGANYGYTF
NA	NA	TRBJ2-3	TRBV7-6	TGTGCCAGCAGCTTACAGGGGCAAGTTGGTACGCAGTATTTT	CASSLQGQVGTQYF
NA	NA	TRBJ2-4	TRBV12-2	TGTGCAAGTCGCATAGAGCGGTACGGTTGGGGGACTGTTAAAAACATTCAGTACTTC	CASRIERYGWGTVKNIQYF
few	NA	TRBJ1-2	TRBV19	TGTGCCAGTACCCCCCGTGGTAGGCCTAACTATGGCTACACCTTC	CASTPRGRPNYGYTF
NA	NA	TRBJ2-1	TRBV5-1	TGCGCCAGCAGGGTAGCGAATGAGCAGTTCTTC	CASRVANEQFF
few	TRBD2	TRBJ2-7	TRBV30	TGTGCCTGGAGTGTTAAGGCTAGCGGGACGGTCGGGGGATACGAGCAGTACTTC	CAWSVKASGTVGGYEQYF
once	TRBD2	TRBJ2-1	TRBV5-1	TGCGCCAGCAGCCCGGGACTAGCGGGGGTATACAATGAGCAGTTCTTC	CASSPGLAGVYNEQFF
few	TRBD1	TRBJ2-1	TRBV5-6	TGTGCCAGCAGCTTGGTGGGACAGGGACCCCCCTACAATGAGCAGTTCTTC	CASSLVGQGPPYNEQFF
NA	NA	TRBJ2-7	TRBV10-3	TGTGCCATCAGTGAGTCTACAGGGCCCTACGAGCAGTACTTC	CAISESTGPYEQYF
NA	TRBD1	TRBJ1-1	TRBV7-9	TGTGCCAGCAGCCGACAGGGGAGGGAAGCTTTCTTT	CASSRQGREAFF
few	NA	TRBJ1-5	TRBV19	TGTGCCAGTAGTCGGACAGATGTTGAGCCCCAGCATTTT	CASSRTDVEPQHF
few	NA	TRBJ2-1	TRBV4-1	TGCGCCAGCAGCCAGCCTGGTAGCTCCTACAATGAGCAGTTCTTC	CASSQPGSSYNEQFF
few	TRBD1	TRBJ1-2	TRBV7-9	TGTGCCAGCAGCTTAGCAGGGGGCTCTGACTACACCTTC	CASSLAGGSDYTF